This is a list of T cell receptor beta chains from one sample in a study of T-cell reconstitution after alpha-beta-depleted transplantation in children. One entry per CDR3 protein, called by TCRdb with MiXCR from the PCR reads. Counted here are about 170,000 distinct CDR3 sequences, more than 9.5% occurring once; the ten biggest clones make up around 13%. The source material was PBMCs, sampled before TCRalphabeta/CD19-depleted stem cell transplant. The origin of the receptors is a boy aged 2 to 10 with acute myeloid leukemia, due to receive a stem cell transplant. CDR3s include the opening cysteine and the closing phenylalanine or tryptophan. Each record gives: D gene, J gene, V gene, clone size, CDR3 length, CDR3 protein, CDR3 DNA. D genes are given only for firm matches. The size entry is marked missing in some rows and otherwise reads once, few, many or a size class.

>-|TRBJ1-4|TRBV25-1|many|14
CASSRGGSNEKLFF
TGTGCCAGCAGCCGGGGGGGGTCTAATGAAAAACTGTTTTTT
>-|TRBJ1-1|TRBV5-1|many|14
CASSLGRQNTEAFF
TGCGCCAGCAGCTTGGGCAGGCAGAACACTGAAGCTTTCTTT
>-|TRBJ2-3|TRBV5-1|many|16
CASSLGNPGDTDTQYF
TGCGCCAGCAGCTTGGGGAATCCAGGGGACACAGATACGCAGTATTTT
>TRBD1|TRBJ1-5|TRBV18|many|15
CASSTGQTSNQPQHF
TGTGCCAGCTCAACGGGACAGACTAGCAATCAGCCCCAGCATTTT
>-|TRBJ1-1|TRBV19|many|14
CASSMEDDVHRAFF
TGTGCCAGTAGTATGGAGGACGACGTTCATAGAGCTTTCTTT
>-|TRBJ2-7|TRBV9|many|15
CASSVDRGGLYEQYF
TGTGCCAGCAGCGTGGACAGAGGGGGGCTCTACGAGCAGTACTTC
>-|TRBJ2-7|TRBV28|many|17
CASSYPQGGLLSYEQYF
TGTGCCAGCAGTTACCCACAGGGAGGACTACTCTCCTACGAGCAGTACTTC
>-|TRBJ1-5|TRBV7-9|many|14
CASSQTGTYQPQHF
TGTGCCAGCAGCCAAACAGGGACTTATCAGCCCCAGCATTTT
>TRBD1|TRBJ1-2|TRBV20-1|many|13
CSAGTGGNYGYTF
TGCAGTGCGGGGACAGGGGGCAACTATGGCTACACCTTC
>TRBD1|TRBJ2-3|TRBV10-3|many|18
CAISETVGTGASTDTQYF
TGTGCCATCAGTGAGACTGTCGGGACAGGGGCTAGCACAGATACGCAGTATTTT
>TRBD1|TRBJ2-5|TRBV20-1|-|17
CCARDGAWGQGQETQYF
TGCTGTGCTAGAGATGGGGCTTGGGGACAGGGGCAAGAGACCCAGTACTTC
>TRBD1|TRBJ1-1|TRBV27|many|15
CASSLSWTGNTEAFF
TGTGCCAGCAGTTTATCTTGGACAGGGAACACTGAAGCTTTCTTT
>TRBD2|TRBJ2-2|TRBV5-6|many|20
CASSQSSGTVDREGTGELFF
TGTGCCAGCAGCCAGTCGTCCGGGACGGTAGACCGGGAGGGCACCGGGGAGCTGTTTTTT
>-|TRBJ2-3|TRBV4-1|many|16
CASSQDLRAGSDTQYF
TGCGCCAGCAGCCAAGATCTTAGGGCAGGATCAGATACGCAGTATTTT
>-|TRBJ2-7|TRBV7-6|many|13
CASSPQGPNEQYF
TGTGCCAGCAGCCCTCAGGGTCCTAACGAGCAGTACTTC
>-|TRBJ2-1|TRBV7-2|many|16
CASSQSASPSYNEQFF
TGTGCCAGCAGCCAGTCGGCGAGCCCCTCCTACAATGAGCAGTTCTTC
>TRBD1|TRBJ2-1|TRBV6-5|many|16
CASSLLSGTGSNEQFF
TGTGCCAGCAGCCTACTCTCCGGGACAGGGTCCAATGAGCAGTTCTTC
>-|TRBJ1-5|TRBV28|many|15
CASSSGQRSNQPQHF
TGTGCCAGCAGTTCTGGACAGCGTAGCAATCAGCCCCAGCATTTT
>-|TRBJ2-3|TRBV20-1|many|13
CSAREGLTDTQYF
TGCAGTGCTAGAGAAGGGCTCACAGATACGCAGTATTTT
>TRBD2|TRBJ2-5|TRBV4-2|many|17
CASSQGRTSGAKETQYF
TGTGCCAGCAGCCAAGGCCGAACTAGCGGAGCGAAAGAGACCCAGTACTTC
>-|TRBJ2-7|TRBV4-1|many|17
CASSHVLGAGPPYEQYF
TGCGCCAGCAGCCACGTCCTTGGGGCAGGGCCTCCCTACGAGCAGTACTTC
>TRBD1|TRBJ1-5|TRBV6-6|many|14
CASSLTGDNQPQHF
TGTGCCAGCAGTTTGACAGGGGACAATCAGCCCCAGCATTTT
>TRBD1|TRBJ1-3|TRBV20-1|many|14
CSASQGGSGNTIYF
TGCAGTGCTAGTCAGGGGGGTTCGGGAAACACCATATATTTT
>-|TRBJ1-2|TRBV7-2|many|14
CASSSLLGADGYTF
TGTGCCAGCAGCAGCCTGTTGGGGGCCGATGGCTACACCTTC
>TRBD2|TRBJ2-1|TRBV2|many|16
CASRPLAGGTYNEQFF
TGTGCCAGCAGACCTCTAGCGGGAGGGACGTACAATGAGCAGTTCTTC
>-|TRBJ1-4|TRBV3-1|many|16
CASSPIWTATNEKLFF
TGTGCCAGCAGCCCCATTTGGACAGCAACTAATGAAAAACTGTTTTTT
>-|TRBJ2-5|TRBV5-1|many|15
CASSSSRGDQETHYF
TGCGCCAGCAGCTCTAGCCGGGGTGATCAAGAGACCCACTACTTC
>TRBD1|TRBJ2-3|TRBV6-1|many|15
CASSESGQYTDTQYF
TGTGCCAGCAGTGAATCGGGACAGTACACAGATACGCAGTATTTT
>-|TRBJ1-1|TRBV12-3/TRBV12-4|many|12
CASSPLSGEAFF
TGTGCCAGCAGCCCCCTATCGGGTGAAGCTTTCTTT
>TRBD1|TRBJ1-2|TRBV10-2|many|14
CASSESGGNYGYTF
TGCGCCAGCAGTGAGTCAGGGGGCAACTATGGCTACACCTTC
>-|TRBJ2-1|TRBV6-5|many|13
CASSYSWYNEQFF
TGTGCCAGCAGTTACTCTTGGTACAATGAGCAGTTCTTC
>-|TRBJ2-7|TRBV20-1|many|15
CSAPNERIGKDEQYF
TGCAGTGCCCCAAACGAGCGGATTGGGAAGGACGAGCAGTACTTC
>-|TRBJ1-1|TRBV29-1|-|11
CSTKGGSEAFF
TGCAGCACAAAGGGGGGATCTGAAGCTTTCTTT
>-|TRBJ2-2|TRBV7-8|many|15
CASSSNRFPSGELFF
TGTGCCAGCAGCTCCAACCGGTTTCCGTCCGGGGAGCTGTTTTTT
>-|TRBJ2-2|TRBV6-5|many|15
CASSYNGQGYGELFF
TGTGCCAGCAGTTATAATGGGCAGGGGTACGGGGAGCTGTTTTTT
>TRBD2|TRBJ2-7|TRBV12-3/TRBV12-4|many|15
CASSFNAGGGLAQYF
TGTGCCAGCAGTTTTAATGCGGGAGGCGGGCTCGCGCAGTACTTC
>-|TRBJ2-1|TRBV29-1|many|17
CSVEDGRARDSYNEQFF
TGCAGCGTTGAAGATGGGCGGGCCAGAGACTCCTACAATGAGCAGTTCTTC
>-|TRBJ1-1|TRBV9|many|13
CASSVAPQDEAFF
TGTGCCAGCAGCGTAGCGCCGCAGGATGAAGCTTTCTTT
>TRBD1|TRBJ1-4|TRBV12-3/TRBV12-4|many|14
CASSFGQGPEKLFF
TGTGCCAGCAGTTTTGGACAGGGCCCTGAAAAACTGTTTTTT
>-|TRBJ2-3|TRBV5-1|many|17
CASSGRFTREGTDTQYF
TGCGCCAGCAGCGGCCGTTTTACTAGGGAGGGCACAGATACGCAGTATTTT
>-|TRBJ2-1|TRBV20-1|many|13
CSAQWASKGEQFF
TGCAGTGCCCAATGGGCTAGCAAGGGTGAGCAGTTCTTC
>-|TRBJ1-1|TRBV5-1|many|14
CASSLQNMNTEAFF
TGCGCCAGCAGCCTCCAGAACATGAACACTGAAGCTTTCTTT
>-|TRBJ2-5|TRBV24-1|many|15
CATSDFPAEQETQYF
TGTGCCACCAGTGATTTTCCCGCGGAGCAAGAGACCCAGTACTTC
>TRBD2|TRBJ2-2|TRBV20-1|-|15
CSARGLGGDTGELFF
TGCAGTGCTAGGGGGTTGGGGGGGGACACCGGGGAGCTGTTTTTT
>TRBD2|TRBJ2-2|TRBV4-2|-|15
CASSLTSGDTGELFF
TGTGCCAGCAGCCTGACTAGCGGGGACACCGGGGAGCTGTTTTTT
>TRBD1|TRBJ1-2|TRBV7-9|few|14
CASSYPGQRYGYTF
TGTGCCAGCAGCTACCCGGGACAGCGTTATGGCTACACCTTC
>TRBD2|TRBJ2-5|TRBV9|many|12
CASSRGGETQYF
TGTGCCAGCAGCAGGGGAGGGGAGACCCAGTACTTC
>-|TRBJ2-1|TRBV5-5|many|12
CASSPENNEQFF
TGTGCCAGCAGCCCAGAGAACAATGAGCAGTTCTTC
>-|TRBJ1-1|TRBV5-1|many|12
CASRAKNTEAFF
TGCGCCAGCAGAGCCAAGAACACTGAAGCTTTCTTT
>TRBD1|TRBJ2-7|TRBV5-1|many|15
CASSGKGQGSYEQYF
TGCGCCAGCAGCGGTAAAGGACAGGGAAGCTACGAGCAGTACTTC